The rows below give T cell receptor beta chains drawn from one sample of a study of graft-versus-host responses after intestinal transplantation. The antigens of these receptors remain unknown. The assay was immunoSEQ multiplex PCR, and TCRdb's table has in-frame clones only and misses some. The table has roughly 89,000 clones, roughly 92% seen once. Material: unstimulated CD4+ T cells sorted from spleen or lymph node cells, obtained before intestinal transplant. These TCRs come from a human donor who received an intestinal transplant. CDR3s include the opening cysteine and the closing phenylalanine or tryptophan. D genes are given only for firm matches. Part of the rows lack a size; the others show once, few, many or a class for expanded clones.

d_gene	j_gene	abundance	v_gene	CDR3nt	CDR3aa
.	TRBJ2-1	.	TRBV6-6	TGTGCCGGAACAGGGTCTCCCTACAATGAGCAGTTCTTC	CAGTGSPYNEQFF
.	TRBJ2-1	.	TRBV30	TGTGCCTGGAGTCGGAGCTCCTACAATGAGCAGTTCTTC	CAWSRSSYNEQFF
TRBD1	TRBJ2-7	.	TRBV18	TGTGCCAGCTCAAAAGGGACAGGGCCGCGTGGTGAGCAGTACTTC	CASSKGTGPRGEQYF
.	TRBJ2-2	.	TRBV5-6	TGTGCCAGCAGCTTTAGGACATATAACACCGGGGAGCTGTTTTTT	CASSFRTYNTGELFF
TRBD1	TRBJ1-6	once	TRBV27	TGTGCCAGCAGTTTATACAGGGGTGGTTCACCCCTCCACTTT	CASSLYRGGSPLHF
TRBD1	TRBJ2-7	.	TRBV11-2	TGTGCCAGCAGGTTCGACAGGGCTGATGAGCAGTACTTC	CASRFDRADEQYF
.	TRBJ2-7	.	TRBV10-3	TGTGCCATCAGTGAGTCGCGGACAGTCTCCTACGAGCAGTACTTC	CAISESRTVSYEQYF
.	TRBJ2-7	few	TRBV2	TGTGCCAGCAGGGAGTTTAAGGAGCAGTACTTC	CASREFKEQYF
TRBD1	TRBJ2-3	.	TRBV19	TGTGCCAGTAGTACAAACAGGGGATTAGGCACAGATACGCAGTATTTT	CASSTNRGLGTDTQYF
TRBD2	TRBJ2-2	.	TRBV19	TGTGCCAGTAGTAAAAGCCCGGGACTAGCGGTTAACACCGGGGAGCTGTTTTTT	CASSKSPGLAVNTGELFF
.	TRBJ2-2	.	TRBV7-9	TGTGCCAGCAGCTTATCCGGGGCCGGGGAGCTGTTTTTT	CASSLSGAGELFF
.	TRBJ1-6	.	TRBV6-1	TGTGCCAGCAGTGAAGCACCAGGGGCTAATAATTCACCCCTCCACTTT	CASSEAPGANNSPLHF
TRBD2	TRBJ2-3	.	TRBV5-6	TGTGCCAGCAGCGACTATCCGGGGGGGTCAGATACGCAGTATTTT	CASSDYPGGSDTQYF
.	TRBJ2-1	.	TRBV28	TGTGCCAGCACCAACTCCGGGACAAGGACGGACAATGAGCAGTTCTTC	CASTNSGTRTDNEQFF
TRBD2	TRBJ2-1	.	TRBV4-1	TGCGCCAGCAGCCAAGATGGTCCGGGAGGGAGATACAATGAGCAGTTCTTC	CASSQDGPGGRYNEQFF
.	TRBJ1-6	.	TRBV12-5	TGTGCTAGTGCCCGAATAAGGAGTCCACCCCTCCACTTT	CASARIRSPPLHF
.	TRBJ1-1	once	TRBV2	TGTGCCAGCAGTGACCAGGGAGGTACTGAAGCTTTCTTT	CASSDQGGTEAFF
.	TRBJ2-3	.	TRBV28	TGTGCCAGCAGTCTGGAACAACTAGCTTCTGTCGAGTATTTT	CASSLEQLASVEYF
.	TRBJ1-4	.	TRBV27	TGTGCCAGCAGTTTAAGACAGCCAGCAACTAATGAAAAACTGTTTTTT	CASSLRQPATNEKLFF
TRBD1	TRBJ1-1	.	TRBV18	TGTGCCAGCTCACGACAGGGGGACACTGAAGCTTTCTTT	CASSRQGDTEAFF
TRBD1	TRBJ2-1	.	TRBV6-1	TGTGCCACTAAGCCGGGACAGTCTTACAATGAGCAGTTCTTC	CATKPGQSYNEQFF
TRBD2	TRBJ2-1	.	TRBV7-6	TGTGCCAGCAGCTTAACGGGGCGGGGGGATTTTTTCGATGAGCAGTTCTTC	CASSLTGRGDFFDEQFF
.	TRBJ2-3	.	TRBV5-1	TGCGCCAGCAGCTTGGCGACATCTAGCACAGATACGCAGTATTTT	CASSLATSSTDTQYF
.	TRBJ2-5	.	TRBV5-8	TGTGCCAGCAGACCACAGGATCGAGAGACCCAGTACTTC	CASRPQDRETQYF
TRBD1	TRBJ2-5	.	TRBV5-4	TGTGCCAGCAGCTTACCGGGACAGGGGAGGCAGACCCAGTACTTC	CASSLPGQGRQTQYF
.	TRBJ2-2	few	TRBV5-4	TGTGCCAGCAGCTTGGTAGGAGGGATCACCGGGGAGCTGTTTTTT	CASSLVGGITGELFF
TRBD2	TRBJ2-1	.	TRBV2	TGTGCCAGCAGTGAAGGGCTAGCGGGAGGGTATGAGCAGTTCTTC	CASSEGLAGGYEQFF
TRBD2	TRBJ2-3	.	TRBV19	TGTGCCAGTAGTATTCAACTAGCGGGGGGCTTCACAGATACGCAGTATTTT	CASSIQLAGGFTDTQYF
.	TRBJ2-1	.	TRBV4-2	TGTGCCAGCAGCTCAGCGGGTTTAGGGATTGCCTACAATGAGCAGTTCTTC	CASSSAGLGIAYNEQFF
TRBD1	TRBJ1-1	once	TRBV7-2	TGTGCCAGCAGCTTAAGACAGGGGGAAGCTTTCTTT	CASSLRQGEAFF
.	TRBJ1-2	.	TRBV6-6	TGTGCCAGCAGTTACGAGAGAGGCCCAGGGGAGGGCTACACCTTC	CASSYERGPGEGYTF
.	TRBJ2-7	.	TRBV5-1	TGCGCCAGCAGCCCCAGCTATCAGGGGTTGATATTAACCTACGAGCAGTACTTC	CASSPSYQGLILTYEQYF
TRBD1	TRBJ2-5	.	TRBV10-3	TGTGCCATCAGTGGGACAGGGCAGGAGACCCAGTACTTC	CAISGTGQETQYF
.	TRBJ1-1	.	TRBV6-5	TGTGCCAGCAGTTACTCCCGAGGGAACACTGAAGCTTTCTTT	CASSYSRGNTEAFF
TRBD1	TRBJ1-6	few	TRBV2	TGTGCCAGCAATCTACAGGGGTTGGGGTCACCCCTCCACTTT	CASNLQGLGSPLHF
.	TRBJ2-3	.	TRBV5-1	TGCGCCAGCAACTACCACGATACGCAGTATTTT	CASNYHDTQYF
.	TRBJ2-7	once	TRBV2	TGTGCCAGCAGTGTAGGGCAGGGGCCGTACGAGCAGTACTTC	CASSVGQGPYEQYF
.	TRBJ2-3	.	TRBV30	TGTGCCTGGAGTGTGGGGGAGGCAGATACGCAGTATTTT	CAWSVGEADTQYF
.	TRBJ2-2	.	TRBV30	TGTGCCTGGAGTGGAGGGGGGGGAAAGCTGTTTTTT	CAWSGGGGKLFF
TRBD2	TRBJ2-3	.	TRBV30	TGTGCCTGGAGTGGACGGGAGGGCCGAGATACGCAGTATTTT	CAWSGREGRDTQYF
.	TRBJ1-2	.	TRBV6-5	TGTGCCAGCAGTATGGACAGATATGGCTACACCTTC	CASSMDRYGYTF
.	TRBJ1-2	.	TRBV28	TGTGCCAGCAGTTTTCCAGGACTCTATGGCTACACCTTC	CASSFPGLYGYTF
.	TRBJ2-7	.	TRBV6-5	TGTGCCAGCAGTTACGACAGTCTCAGCTCCTACGAGCAGTACTTC	CASSYDSLSSYEQYF
TRBD2	TRBJ2-1	.	TRBV7-2	TGTGCCAGCAGCTTAGCGCTCAGCGGGAGTTTTGAGCAGTTCTTC	CASSLALSGSFEQFF
.	TRBJ1-4	.	TRBV19	TGTGCCAGTAGTATGCCAGGTGATGGAGAAAAACTGTTTTTT	CASSMPGDGEKLFF
.	TRBJ1-4	few	TRBV2	TGTGCCAGCAGTGATGGCGGGGCGGGCAATGAAAAACTGTTTTTT	CASSDGGAGNEKLFF
.	TRBJ1-5	.	TRBV27	TGTGCCAACCCCGAGGCTCAGCCCCAGCATTTT	CANPEAQPQHF
TRBD1	TRBJ1-5	.	TRBV7-8	TGTGCCAGCAGGGAGGGACAGTCTGAGGTTGGCAATCAGCCCCAGCATTTT	CASREGQSEVGNQPQHF
.	TRBJ1-6	.	TRBV5-1	TGCGCCAGCAGCTTGGCCCAGGGTACTTCACCCCTCCACTTT	CASSLAQGTSPLHF
TRBD1	TRBJ1-1	.	TRBV28	TGTGCCAGCAGGGCCGACAGGGGGAACACTGAAGCTTTCTTT	CASRADRGNTEAFF